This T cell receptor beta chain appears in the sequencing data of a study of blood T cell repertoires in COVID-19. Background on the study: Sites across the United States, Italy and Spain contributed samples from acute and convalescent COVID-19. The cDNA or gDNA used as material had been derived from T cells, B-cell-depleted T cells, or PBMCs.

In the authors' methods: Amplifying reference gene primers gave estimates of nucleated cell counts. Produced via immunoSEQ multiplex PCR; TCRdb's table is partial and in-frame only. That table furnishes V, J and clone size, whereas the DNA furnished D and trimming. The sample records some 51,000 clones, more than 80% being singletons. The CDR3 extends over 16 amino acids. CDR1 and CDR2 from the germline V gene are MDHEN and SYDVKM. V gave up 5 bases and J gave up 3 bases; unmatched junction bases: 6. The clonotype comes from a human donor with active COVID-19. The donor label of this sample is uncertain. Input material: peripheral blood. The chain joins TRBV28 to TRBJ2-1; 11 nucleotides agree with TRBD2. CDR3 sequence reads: CASSPGTSGVYNEQFF. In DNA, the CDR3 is TGTGCCAGCAGTCCCGGGACTAGCGGAGTCTACAATGAGCAGTTCTTC.